These T cell receptor beta chains were read from a single sample in a study of OX40 agonist ivuxolimab in advanced cancers. The method was immunoSEQ multiplex PCR; TCRdb's version includes in-frame clones alone and lacks a portion of them. The sample lists some 48,000 clones, 81% seen once, with about 7.2% in the top ten. This specimen was CD4+ or CD8+ T cells sorted from blood, taken in a trial of the OX40 agonist ivuxolimab. The origin of the receptors is an adult with an advanced solid tumor such as melanoma, head and neck, liver or kidney cancer. CDR3s include the opening cysteine and the closing phenylalanine or tryptophan. D genes are given only for firm matches. Rows may omit the clone size; those that give it use once, few, many or a size class.

cdr3_length d_call j_call v_call clone_size cdr3_nt cdr3_aa
12 - TRBJ1-2 TRBV10-3 once TGTGCCATCAGTGAGTCGAACATCGCCTACACCTTC CAISESNIAYTF
16 - TRBJ2-7 TRBV7-8 - TGTGCCAGCAGCTTAGGATCGGGAAATGGTGGGTACGAGCAGTACTTC CASSLGSGNGGYEQYF
15 - TRBJ2-1 TRBV28 - TGTGCCAGCACCGTTCTAGGTGGCGGTTACAATGAGCAGTTCTTC CASTVLGGGYNEQFF
16 TRBD2 TRBJ2-1 TRBV25-1 - TGTGCCAGCAGTGAGGCGAGACTAGCGGACTACAATGAGCAGTTCTTC CASSEARLADYNEQFF
14 - TRBJ2-2 TRBV30 - TGTGCCTGGACCTACGACAGTCACACCGGGGAGCTGTTTTTT CAWTYDSHTGELFF
14 TRBD1 TRBJ2-3 TRBV7-9 - TGTGCCAGCGTCCGGGACAGGTTAACAGATACGCAGTATTTT CASVRDRLTDTQYF
19 TRBD2 TRBJ2-4 TRBV30 - TGTGCCTGGAACCGTCCGGGACTAGCGGGAGTCTTTGGCAAAAACATTCAGTACTTC CAWNRPGLAGVFGKNIQYF
15 - TRBJ2-7 TRBV7-9 - TGTGCCAGCAGCCCTACAGGGATGAGCTCCTACGAGCAGTACTTC CASSPTGMSSYEQYF
15 - TRBJ2-1 TRBV11-2 - TGTGCCAGCAGCTTTGATAGGGTTGCCCACAATGAGCAGTTCTTC CASSFDRVAHNEQFF
14 TRBD2 TRBJ2-3 TRBV7-2 - TGTGCCAGCAACCCGGGACTAGCGGGAAATACGCAGTATTTT CASNPGLAGNTQYF
13 - TRBJ2-1 TRBV5-4 - TGTGCCAGCAGCCCTGGACTGAGCAATGAGCAGTTCTTC CASSPGLSNEQFF
15 - TRBJ2-7 TRBV15 - TGTGCCACCAGCAGAATCGCAGGGGAGGGCTACGAGCAGTACTTC CATSRIAGEGYEQYF
13 - TRBJ2-1 TRBV29-1 - TGCAGCGAACAAACACGACCGGGACTTGAGCAGTTCTTC CSEQTRPGLEQFF
15 TRBD1 TRBJ1-2 TRBV27 - TGTGCCAGCAGTTTCAGGGGGCAAGGGAACTATGGCTACACCTTC CASSFRGQGNYGYTF
14 - TRBJ1-2 TRBV30 once TGTGCCTGGAGTGTGGGGGGCTTCTTGAAGGGCTACACCTTC CAWSVGGFLKGYTF
15 TRBD1 TRBJ2-3 TRBV5-6 - TGTGCCAGCAGCTTGGGGGACAGGGGGACAGATACGCAGTATTTT CASSLGDRGTDTQYF
14 - TRBJ1-6 TRBV6-5 - TGTGCCAGCAGGGGAGGGGGGGATAATTCACCCCTCCACTTT CASRGGGDNSPLHF
14 - TRBJ2-1 TRBV5-4 - TGTGCCAGCAGCGTAAGGCCCAGAGCCACCCAGCAGTTCTTC CASSVRPRATQQFF
14 - TRBJ1-2 TRBV5-1 once TGCGCCAGCAGCTTGTGGGCAGGGGACGTTGGCTACACCTTC CASSLWAGDVGYTF
15 - TRBJ2-5 TRBV9 once TGTGCCAGCAGCGATGGTTGGGGGGCTAAAGAGACCCAGTACTTC CASSDGWGAKETQYF
14 TRBD1 TRBJ2-7 TRBV30 few TGTGCCTGGAGGGGGACAGGGGCCGCCTACGAGCAGTACTTC CAWRGTGAAYEQYF
15 TRBD1 TRBJ1-1 TRBV12-5 - TGTGCTAGTGGTTTGGGACAGGGGGCGAACACTGAAGCTTTCTTT CASGLGQGANTEAFF
16 TRBD1 TRBJ1-1 TRBV5-1 - TGCGCCAGCAGCCAAAAAATAGGGGGCATGAACACTGAAGCTTTCTTT CASSQKIGGMNTEAFF
12 - TRBJ2-3 TRBV7-8 - TGTGCCAGCAGCCTTAGCACAGATACGCAGTATTTT CASSLSTDTQYF
13 - TRBJ2-1 TRBV5-6 few TGTGCCAGCAGCTTGGGACCCACCGATGAGCAGTTCTTC CASSLGPTDEQFF
15 - TRBJ2-7 TRBV5-6 - TGTGCCAGCAGCTTGGCCCCAGGATCGGGAGACGAGCAGTACTTC CASSLAPGSGDEQYF
15 - TRBJ1-1 TRBV5-6 - TGTGCCAGCAGCTCCTGGACAGTGATGAACACTGAAGCTTTCTTT CASSSWTVMNTEAFF
17 TRBD2 TRBJ2-1 TRBV7-9 - TGTGCCAGCAGCTCCCTAGCGGGAGGGCTTCACCTCAATGAGCAGTTCTTC CASSSLAGGLHLNEQFF
14 - TRBJ2-7 TRBV6-5 - TGTGCCAGCAGTTACAGCAGGGCCCCCTACGAGCAGTACTTC CASSYSRAPYEQYF